This T cell receptor beta chain is drawn from a study of blood T cells in healthy people across ages. Study-wide results and caveats: Among long-lived donors, naive CD4+ cells were more numerous and diversity higher than in aged donors. Strong correlation linked observed beta diversity and percent naive T cells.

Sample-barcoded 5' priming and a J-beta primer mix drove a second PCR of 7 to 11 cycles. Each cDNA molecule, via a template-switch adaptor with 12 random nucleotides, was tagged. CDR3-containing paired-end reads numbering at least 2.5 million came from each sample. TCRdb itself ran the 5' RACE reads through MiXCR, one entry per CDR3 protein. The sample shows hundreds of thousands of distinct CDR3 sequences, under 30% of them seen only once. This clonotype appeared many times. Its antigen is still unknown. CDR3 size: 15 residues. Germline V gives CDR1 DFQATT, CDR2 SNEGSKA (reference sequence). The V and J ends lost 0 bases and 4 bases, in that order; junction bases with no gene match: 5.

This receptor was obtained from an elderly woman in good health. The chain carries TRBV20-1 and TRBJ2-1; TRBD2 agrees at 8 bases. The specimen sequenced was blood. The CDR3 nucleotides are TGCAGTGCTAGAGACGGGCGGGGGGCGTACAATGAGCAGTTCTTC. This gives the protein CSARDGRGAYNEQFF.